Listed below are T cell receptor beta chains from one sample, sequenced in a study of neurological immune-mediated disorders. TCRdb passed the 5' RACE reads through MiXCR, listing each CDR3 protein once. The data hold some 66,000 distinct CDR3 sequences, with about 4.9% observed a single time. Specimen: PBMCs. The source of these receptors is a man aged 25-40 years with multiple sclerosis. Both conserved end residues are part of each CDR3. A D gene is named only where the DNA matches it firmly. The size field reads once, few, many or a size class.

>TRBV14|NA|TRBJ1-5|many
TGTGCCAGCAGCCCGACGGGGGGCAATCAGCCCCAGCATTTT
CASSPTGGNQPQHF
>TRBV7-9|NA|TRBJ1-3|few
TGTGCCAGCAGGCAGGGGAGCGCTGGAAACACCATATATTTT
CASRQGSAGNTIYF
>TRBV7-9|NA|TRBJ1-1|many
TGTGCCACCCAAGCGCAGGGGAACACTGAAGCTTTCTTT
CATQAQGNTEAFF
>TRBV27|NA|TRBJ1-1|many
TGTGCCAGCAGAGGTAGGTGGGGTGAAGCTTTCTTT
CASRGRWGEAFF
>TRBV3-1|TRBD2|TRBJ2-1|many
TGTGCCAGCAGCCTGACCGAGCGGGGGCCCTACAATGAGCAGTTCTTC
CASSLTERGPYNEQFF
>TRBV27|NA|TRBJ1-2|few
TGTGCCAGCAGTTTAAGCCCAAGGACAGCTTATAATGGCTACACCTTC
CASSLSPRTAYNGYTF
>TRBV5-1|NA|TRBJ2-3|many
TGCGCCAGCAGCTTCCGGACTAGCACAGATACGCAGTATTTT
CASSFRTSTDTQYF
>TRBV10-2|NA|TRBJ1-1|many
TGCGCCAGCAGTGAGGTCAGTGAAGCTTTCTTT
CASSEVSEAFF
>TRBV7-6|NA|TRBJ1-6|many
TGTGCCAGCAGCTTAGGTGCCGGAAGGGCCAAAGGCGGTTCACCCCTCCACTTT
CASSLGAGRAKGGSPLHF
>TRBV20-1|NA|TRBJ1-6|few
TGCAGTGCTATCGACGGGACTCCCAGGATCCATTCACCCCTCCACTTT
CSAIDGTPRIHSPLHF
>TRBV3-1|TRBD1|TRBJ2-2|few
TGTGCCAGCGGAACAGGGGGCATCTCGGGGGAGCTGTTTTTT
CASGTGGISGELFF